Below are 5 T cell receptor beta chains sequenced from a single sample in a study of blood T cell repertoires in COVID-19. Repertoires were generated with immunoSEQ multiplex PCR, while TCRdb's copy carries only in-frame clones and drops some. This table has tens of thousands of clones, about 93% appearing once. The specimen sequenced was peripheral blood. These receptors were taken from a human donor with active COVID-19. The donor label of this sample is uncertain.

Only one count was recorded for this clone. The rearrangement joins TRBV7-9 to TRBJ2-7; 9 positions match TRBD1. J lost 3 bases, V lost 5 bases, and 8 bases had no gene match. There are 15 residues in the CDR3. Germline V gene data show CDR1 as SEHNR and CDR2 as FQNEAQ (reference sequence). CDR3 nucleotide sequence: TGTGCCAGCAGCCCGAAGGGACAGGGCCACTACGAGCAGTACTTC. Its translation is CASSPKGQGHYEQYF.

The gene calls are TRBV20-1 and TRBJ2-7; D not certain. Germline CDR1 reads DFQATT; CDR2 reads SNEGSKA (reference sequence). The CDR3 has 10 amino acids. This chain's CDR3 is CSAARDEQYF. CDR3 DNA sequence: TGCAGCGCCGCCCGGGACGAGCAGTACTTC.

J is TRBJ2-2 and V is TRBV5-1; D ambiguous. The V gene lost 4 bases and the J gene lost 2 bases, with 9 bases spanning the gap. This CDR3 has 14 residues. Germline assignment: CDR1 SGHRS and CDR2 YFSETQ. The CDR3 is CASSGQVNTGELFF. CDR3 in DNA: TGCGCCAGCAGCGGGCAGGTCAACACCGGGGAGCTGTTTTTT.

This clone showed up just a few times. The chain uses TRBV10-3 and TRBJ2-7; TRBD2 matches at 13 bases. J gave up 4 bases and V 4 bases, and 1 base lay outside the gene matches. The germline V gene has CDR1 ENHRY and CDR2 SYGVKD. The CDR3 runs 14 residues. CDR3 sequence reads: CAISGTSGGYEQYV. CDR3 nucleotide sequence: TGTGCCATCAGTGGGACTAGCGGGGGTTACGAGCAGTACGTC.

In DNA form, the CDR3 reads TGTGCCATCAGTGAAGGGACAGGGGTCTACGAGCAGTACTTC. Translated: CAISEGTGVYEQYF. The V gene is TRBV10-3, the J gene TRBJ2-7; TRBD1 matches at 10 bases. Per the germline V gene, CDR1 is ENHRY and CDR2 is SYGVKD. CDR3 length equals 14 residues. V lost 3 bases and J lost 3; bases outside the gene matches: 2.